This is a list of T cell receptor beta chains from one sample in a study of long-term antiretroviral therapy in people with HIV. Libraries were prepared by immunoSEQ multiplex PCR; TCRdb keeps only in-frame clonotypes and omits some of them. In the table there are around 18,000 clones, 75% to 90% of which are singletons. The sequences come from unsorted PBMCs, collected 4.2 years after starting antiretroviral therapy. The receptors were gathered from a middle-aged man with HIV. The conserved cysteine and the conserved F or W are not part of the CDR3 here. The order of the fields is J gene, V gene, CDR3 protein.

TRBJ2-7,TRBV29-1,SVEKGYEQY
TRBJ1-1,TRBV7-9,ASRRDRDKDTEAF
TRBJ1-2,TRBV6-5,ASSYLGTGGYT
TRBJ1-4,TRBV5-4,ASSQAGGTGRKLF
TRBJ1-5,TRBV6-1,ASSEGRQRINQPQH
TRBJ2-7,TRBV6-1,ASRELPGGTMGEQY
TRBJ2-5,TRBV30,AWSLGFQETQY
TRBJ2-5,TRBV5-3,ARSFGYRGETQY
TRBJ1-2,TRBV25-1,ASSPTKGFFGYT
TRBJ1-5,TRBV28,ASSLGGTGIGQPQH
TRBJ2-1,TRBV11-2,ASSLFIGGSYNEQF
TRBJ2-3,TRBV29-1,SAWGRDYRTDTQY
TRBJ2-2,TRBV10-1,ASSGDYYTGELF
TRBJ1-1,TRBV6-1,ASSQTVTEAF
TRBJ2-1,TRBV7-2,ASSYPPGNNEQF
TRBJ1-1,TRBV29-1,SVRTGQGLNTEAF
TRBJ1-2,TRBV4-3,ASSHTGTGRFYGYT
TRBJ1-4,TRBV10-3,ATAKDTGEKLF
TRBJ2-7,TRBV6-5,ASSHRVEQY
TRBJ2-1,TRBV10-2,ASSESGIGPEVSYNEQF
TRBJ2-2,TRBV6-1,ASSEGDLSGVNTGELF
TRBJ2-7,TRBV27,ASSPRGGHEQY
TRBJ2-2,TRBV11-2,ASSWDGNTGELF
TRBJ2-7,TRBV5-6,ASSSGTGGIEQY